A selection of T cell receptor beta chains follows, all from one sample in a study of Graves' ophthalmopathy and Graves' hyperthyroidism. TCRdb independently ran MiXCR on the multiplex PCR reads; one entry per CDR3 protein. The sample shows hundreds of thousands of distinct CDR3 sequences, 20% to 25% of them seen only once. The sample taken for sequencing was peripheral blood. The receptors here all came from a woman between 18 and 29 years old with stable Graves' hyperthyroidism. Some clones in this sample may be carry-over from other donors' samples. Each CDR3 is given with its conserved first and last residue. Each record gives: D gene, V gene, J gene, clone size, CDR3 protein, CDR3 DNA. The D gene is left open where the match is weak. Size is omitted from some rows. Given values are once, few, many or a class for expanded clones.

>NA|TRBV29-1|TRBJ2-7|NA
CSVESDRANTYEQYF
TGCAGCGTTGAGTCTGACCGAGCAAACACCTACGAGCAGTACTTC
>TRBD2|TRBV20-1|TRBJ2-7|many
CSAITSGGYYEQYF
TGCAGTGCTATCACCAGCGGGGGGTACTACGAGCAGTACTTC
>NA|TRBV5-6|TRBJ1-2|NA
CASNRMALGSSF
TGTGCCAGCAACAGGATGGCTTTGGGGAGCTCCTTC
>NA|TRBV7-3|TRBJ1-1|NA
CASSLIGGAPTEAFF
TGTGCCAGCAGCTTAATAGGAGGGGCGCCCACTGAAGCTTTCTTT
>TRBD1|TRBV19|TRBJ2-6|many
CASSHSGTGVANVLTF
TGTGCCAGTAGTCACAGTGGGACAGGGGTCGCCAACGTCCTGACTTTC
>NA|TRBV28|TRBJ1-1|NA
CASTNRVLKNTEAFF
TGTGCCAGCACCAACCGAGTGCTAAAGAACACTGAAGCTTTCTTT
>TRBD2|TRBV12-3/TRBV12-4|TRBJ2-7|NA
CASSGLAGEAYEQYF
TGTGCCAGCAGTGGGCTAGCGGGAGAGGCCTACGAGCAGTACTTC
>NA|TRBV20-1|TRBJ2-2|many
CSARDRGNTGELFF
TGCAGTGCTAGAGATAGGGGTAACACCGGGGAGCTGTTTTTT
>NA|TRBV30|TRBJ1-1|many
CARSRGLNTEAFF
TGTGCCCGGAGTCGGGGTCTGAACACTGAAGCTTTCTTT
>NA|TRBV7-8|TRBJ1-1|many
CASSLESQVGEAFF
TGTGCCAGCAGCTTAGAATCGCAAGTCGGTGAAGCTTTCTTT
>NA|TRBV2|TRBJ1-2|few
CASRRTDNYGYTF
TGTGCCAGCCGGAGAACCGATAACTATGGCTACACCTTC
>TRBD2|TRBV20-1|TRBJ2-7|many
CSAPTSGSSYEQYF
TGCAGTGCCCCAACTAGCGGGAGCTCCTACGAGCAGTACTTC
>TRBD2|TRBV12-3/TRBV12-4|TRBJ2-2|many
CASIPGLDTGELFF
TGTGCCAGCATTCCGGGACTAGACACCGGGGAGCTGTTTTTT
>TRBD2|TRBV9|TRBJ2-3|NA
CASSPGTSGFTDTQYF
TGTGCCAGCAGCCCTGGGACTAGCGGGTTCACAGATACGCAGTATTTT
>TRBD2|TRBV12-3/TRBV12-4|TRBJ2-7|NA
CASSTPTTSGGPYEQYF
TGTGCCAGCAGTACGCCCACGACTAGCGGGGGCCCCTACGAGCAGTACTTC
>NA|TRBV20-1|TRBJ2-7|few
CSASPWGLHEQYF
TGCAGTGCTAGCCCGTGGGGTTTGCACGAGCAGTACTTC
>NA|TRBV24-1|TRBJ2-5|once
CATSDKKTQYF
TGTGCCACCAGTGACAAGAAGACCCAGTACTTC
>NA|TRBV20-1|TRBJ2-5|NA
CSVSGQETQYF
TGCAGTGTGAGCGGCCAAGAGACCCAGTACTTC
>NA|TRBV12-3/TRBV12-4|TRBJ1-1|NA
CASSRQVGTEAFF
TGTGCCAGCAGTCGACAGGTCGGCACTGAAGCTTTCTTT
>NA|TRBV28|TRBJ2-7|many
CASSPPGQSYEQYF
TGTGCCAGCAGCCCACCCGGACAGTCCTACGAGCAGTACTTC
>TRBD1|TRBV25-1|TRBJ2-6|many
CASSGRLTGSGANVLTF
TGTGCCAGCAGTGGGAGGTTGACAGGGTCTGGGGCCAACGTCCTGACTTTC
>NA|TRBV13|TRBJ1-1|many
CASSARWAAFEAFF
TGTGCCAGCAGCGCCCGGTGGGCCGCCTTTGAAGCTTTCTTT
>NA|TRBV27|TRBJ2-7|many
CASSLSVGALPYEQYF
TGTGCCAGCAGTTTAAGTGTGGGGGCGCTACCCTACGAGCAGTACTTC
>NA|TRBV5-5|TRBJ1-5|few
CASNAVYSNQPQHF
TGTGCCAGCAATGCAGTTTATAGCAATCAGCCCCAGCATTTT
>NA|TRBV30|TRBJ2-7|NA
CAWSSGSQTGEQYF
TGTGCCTGGAGCTCGGGATCGCAAACGGGGGAGCAGTACTTC
>NA|TRBV7-3|TRBJ1-2|many
CASSLNSGAAGGYTF
TGTGCCAGCAGCTTAAACAGCGGGGCAGCCGGGGGCTACACCTTC
>NA|TRBV7-2|TRBJ2-2|many
CASSLAPGGTGELFF
TGTGCCAGCAGCTTAGCTCCCGGCGGCACCGGGGAGCTGTTTTTT
>NA|TRBV7-6|TRBJ2-7|many
CASSLGGATYEQYF
TGTGCCAGCAGCTTAGGAGGCGCTACTTACGAGCAGTACTTC
>TRBD2|TRBV7-3|TRBJ2-2|many
CASTNPTGGTYTGELFF
TGTGCCAGCACCAACCCCACCGGGGGGACGTACACCGGGGAGCTGTTTTTT
>NA|TRBV28|TRBJ1-1|many
CASIPGRRNTEAFF
TGTGCCAGCATCCCGGGACGGAGGAACACTGAAGCTTTCTTT
>NA|TRBV6-5|TRBJ2-2|many
CASSYETGELFF
TGTGCCAGCAGTTACGAGACAGGGGAGCTGTTTTTT
>NA|TRBV20-1|TRBJ2-7|many
CSALGANSYEQYF
TGCAGTGCTTTGGGGGCCAATTCCTACGAGCAGTACTTC
>NA|TRBV19|TRBJ1-5|few
CATRTEGIGNQPQHF
TGTGCCACCCGAACGGAGGGGATCGGGAATCAGCCCCAGCATTTT
>NA|TRBV7-8|TRBJ1-1|few
CASSLRRDGEAFF
TGTGCCAGCAGCCTACGCAGGGACGGCGAAGCTTTCTTT
>TRBD1|TRBV6-1|TRBJ2-7|NA
CASRRTGEVKEQYF
TGTGCCAGCAGGCGGACAGGGGAGGTGAAGGAGCAGTACTTC